The 9 T cell receptor beta chains below all came from one sample that was sequenced in a study of T cell changes during pregnancy in multiple sclerosis. Only in-frame clones appear in the TCRdb table, and some are missing; sequencing was by immunoSEQ multiplex PCR. The sample lists approximately 82,000 clones, about 89% seen once, with 0.45% to 0.55% in the top ten. Source: CD4+ T cells from peripheral blood mononuclear cells, taken in the second trimester of pregnancy. Source of these receptors: a female donor with multiple sclerosis, enrolled in a pregnancy study.

A single count supports this clone. The chain joins TRBV18 to TRBJ1-1; TRBD1 might be the D (6 bases). The CDR3 has 12 residues. Between the trimmed V and J ends, which lost 8 bases and 6 bases, there was a span of 13 bases. Germline values: CDR1 KGHSH, CDR2 LQKENI. The CDR3 sequence is CASGGGGPEAFF. As DNA, the CDR3 is TGTGCCAGCGGTGGTGGGGGCCCTGAAGCTTTCTTT.

V is TRBV19 and J is TRBJ2-7, with 10 bases lining up with TRBD1. The ends lost 1 base at V and 6 bases at J; junction bases unmatched: 3. Per germline, CDR1 LNHDA and CDR2 SQIVND (reference sequence). CDR3 length equals 14 residues. The CDR3 DNA sequence: TGTGCCAGTAGTATAGTCGGGGACAGGGGCGAGCAGTACTTC. This codes for CASSIVGDRGEQYF.

CDR3: CASIGRGWREGFYEQYF. CDR3 bases: TGTGCCAGCATCGGCAGGGGTTGGCGGGAGGGCTTCTACGAGCAGTACTTC. The genes are TRBV7-9 and TRBJ2-7; 9 nucleotides agree with TRBD2. CDR3 length: 17 residues. Germline lookup yields CDR1 SEHNR and CDR2 FQNEAQ (reference sequence). V gave up 7 bases and J gave up 3 bases; unmatched junction bases: 16.

V is TRBV5-1 and J is TRBJ2-3; the D gene is possibly TRBD2 (6 bases). The CDR3 covers 13 residues. In germline, CDR1 is SGHRS, CDR2 YFSETQ. The germline V and J ends were trimmed by 7 bases and 7 bases, with 16 bases remaining between them. The CDR3 spells CASSEGSGYTQYF. CDR3 coding DNA: TGCGCCAGCTCTGAGGGGAGCGGGTATACGCAGTATTTT.

The rearrangement joins TRBV29-1 to TRBJ1-2; D unresolved. V was pared by 7 bases and J by 3 bases, with 18 bases between. Looked up from germline, CDR1 is SQVTM and CDR2 is ANQGSEA. The CDR3 extends over 14 amino acids. The CDR3 nucleotides read TGCAGCGCTTTTACTGAATCGGGAGACTATGGCTACACCTTC. Translated: CSAFTESGDYGYTF.

This clone was recorded only once. The chain carries TRBV21-1 and TRBJ1-1; the DNA was not compared with TRBD1, the D call given in the table. TRBV21-1 is a pseudogene segment. The CDR3 is 17 residues long. The CDR3 loop reads CASSKERQADGETEAFF. The DNA of the CDR3 is TGTGCCAGCAGCAAAGAGCGACAGGCAGACGGAGAAACTGAAGCTTTCTTT.

The chain has TRBV7-6 and TRBJ2-5; possibly TRBD2 for D (6 bases). From germline, CDR1 is SGHVS and CDR2 FNYEAQ. There are 17 residues in the CDR3. With 5 bases removed from V and 1 base from J, the gap between germline ends came to 20 bases. The CDR3 DNA follows: TGTGCCAGCAGCCCCGGGGGTAGCGGAACGACCCAAGAGACCCAGTACTTC. Translated, it gives CASSPGGSGTTQETQYF.

V usage is TRBV7-7 and J usage is TRBJ2-7; D not certain. The CDR3 contains 13 residues. Germline-derived CDR1 and CDR2 are SSHAT and FNYEAQ (reference sequence). With 1 base removed from V and 4 bases from J, the gap between germline ends came to 8 bases. CDR3 protein: CASSLGGGYEQYF. CDR3 DNA sequence: TGTGCCAGCAGCTTAGGAGGCGGTTACGAGCAGTACTTC.

This rearrangement joins TRBV29-1 to TRBJ2-7, with 7 bases aligning to TRBD1. CDR3 size: 12 residues. The ends lost 7 bases at V and 4 bases at J; junction bases unmatched: 7. Germline-derived CDR1 and CDR2 are SQVTM and ANQGSEA. DNA of the CDR3: TGCAGCGGTCGGGACAGCCTTTACGAGCAGTACTTC. Its translation: CSGRDSLYEQYF.